This record covers a single TCR beta chain. The source of the sample is a study of control samples from healthy donors and cancer patients. The protocol was immunoSEQ multiplex PCR, while the TCRdb copy is restricted to in-frame clones and leaves out a portion. The sample includes around 150,000 clones, 80% to 90% of them seen just once. Germline V CDR1 and CDR2: SEHNR, FQNEAQ (reference sequence). The CDR3 has 15 amino acids. V gave up 2 bases and J gave up 0 bases, with 10 bases separating them. The chain is built from TRBV7-9 and TRBJ1-1; tentative D call: TRBD1 (5 bases). Sequenced: blood. This sequence originates from a young man in good health. CDR3 DNA: TGTGCCAGCAGCTTACTGGGACGGATGAACACTGAAGCTTTCTTT. Protein sequence: CASSLLGRMNTEAFF.